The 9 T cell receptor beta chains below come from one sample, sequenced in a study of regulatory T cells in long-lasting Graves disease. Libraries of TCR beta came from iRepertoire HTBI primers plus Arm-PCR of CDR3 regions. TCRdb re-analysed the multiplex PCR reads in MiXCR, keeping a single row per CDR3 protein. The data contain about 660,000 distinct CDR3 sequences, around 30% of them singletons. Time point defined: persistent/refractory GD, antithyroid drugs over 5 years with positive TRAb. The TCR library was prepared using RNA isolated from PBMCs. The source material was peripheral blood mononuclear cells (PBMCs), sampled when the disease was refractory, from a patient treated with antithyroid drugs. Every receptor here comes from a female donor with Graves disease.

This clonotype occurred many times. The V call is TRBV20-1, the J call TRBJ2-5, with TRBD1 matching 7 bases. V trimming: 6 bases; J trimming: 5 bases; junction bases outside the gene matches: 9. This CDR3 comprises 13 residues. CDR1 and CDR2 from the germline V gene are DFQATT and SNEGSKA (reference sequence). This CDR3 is CSAPDRVSETQYF. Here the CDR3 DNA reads TGCAGTGCACCCGACAGGGTTTCGGAGACCCAGTACTTC.

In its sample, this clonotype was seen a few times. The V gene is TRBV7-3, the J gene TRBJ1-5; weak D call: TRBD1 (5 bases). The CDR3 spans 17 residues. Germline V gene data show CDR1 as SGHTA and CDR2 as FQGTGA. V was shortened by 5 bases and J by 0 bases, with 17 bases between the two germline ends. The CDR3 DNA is TGTGCCAGCAGCACCACCACCGGGACGGATAGCAATCAGCCCCAGCATTTT. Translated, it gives CASSTTTGTDSNQPQHF.

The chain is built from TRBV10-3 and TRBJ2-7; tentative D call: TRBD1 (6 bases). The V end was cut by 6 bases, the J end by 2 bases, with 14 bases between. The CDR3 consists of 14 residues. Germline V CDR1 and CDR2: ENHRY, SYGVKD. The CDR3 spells CAISDHGQTYEQYF. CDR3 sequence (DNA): TGTGCCATCAGCGACCATGGACAGACCTACGAGCAGTACTTC.

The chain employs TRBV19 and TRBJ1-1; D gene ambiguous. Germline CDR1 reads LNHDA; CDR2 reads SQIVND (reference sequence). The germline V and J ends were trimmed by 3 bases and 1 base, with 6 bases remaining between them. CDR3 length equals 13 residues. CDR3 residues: CASSMDANTEAFF. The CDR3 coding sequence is TGTGCCAGTAGTATGGACGCGAACACTGAAGCTTTCTTT. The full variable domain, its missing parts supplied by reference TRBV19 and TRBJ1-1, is DGGITQSPKYLFRKEGQNVTLSCEQNLNHDAMYWYRQDPGQGLRLIYYSQIVNDFQKGDIAEGYSVSREKKESFPLTVTSAQKNPTAFYLCASSMDANTEAFFGQGTRLTVV.

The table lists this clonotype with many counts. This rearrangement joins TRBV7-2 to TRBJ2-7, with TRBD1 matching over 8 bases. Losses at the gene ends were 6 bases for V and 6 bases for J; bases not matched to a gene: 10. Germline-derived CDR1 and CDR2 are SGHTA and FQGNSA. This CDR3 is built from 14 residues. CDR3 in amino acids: CASSWTGQNGEQYF. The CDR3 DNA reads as TGTGCCAGCAGTTGGACAGGGCAAAACGGCGAGCAGTACTTC.

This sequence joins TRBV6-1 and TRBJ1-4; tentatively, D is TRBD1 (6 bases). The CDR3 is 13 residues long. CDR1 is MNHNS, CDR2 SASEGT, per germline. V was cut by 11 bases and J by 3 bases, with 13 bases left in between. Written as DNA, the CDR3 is TGTGCCGGAGGGGGGGCTGCTAATGAAAAACTGTTTTTT. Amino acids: CAGGGAANEKLFF.

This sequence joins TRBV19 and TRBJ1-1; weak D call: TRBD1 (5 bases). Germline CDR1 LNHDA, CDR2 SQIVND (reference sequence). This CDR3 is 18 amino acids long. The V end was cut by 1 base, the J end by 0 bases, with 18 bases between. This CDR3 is CASSIGRAAAGMNTEAFF. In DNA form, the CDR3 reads TGTGCCAGTAGTATAGGCAGGGCGGCCGCGGGAATGAACACTGAAGCTTTCTTT. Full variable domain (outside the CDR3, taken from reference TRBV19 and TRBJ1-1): DGGITQSPKYLFRKEGQNVTLSCEQNLNHDAMYWYRQDPGQGLRLIYYSQIVNDFQKGDIAEGYSVSREKKESFPLTVTSAQKNPTAFYLCASSIGRAAAGMNTEAFFGQGTRLTVV.

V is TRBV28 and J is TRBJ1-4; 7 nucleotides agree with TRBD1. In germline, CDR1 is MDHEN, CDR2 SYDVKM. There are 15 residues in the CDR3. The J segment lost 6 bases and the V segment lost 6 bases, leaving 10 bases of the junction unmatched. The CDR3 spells CASSPEGGPYEKLFF. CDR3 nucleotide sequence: TGTGCCAGCAGCCCCGAAGGGGGCCCGTATGAAAAACTGTTTTTT.

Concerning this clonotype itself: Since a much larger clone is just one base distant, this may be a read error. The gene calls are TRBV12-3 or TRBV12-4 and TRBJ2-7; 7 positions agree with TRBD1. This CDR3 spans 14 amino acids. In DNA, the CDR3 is TGTGCCGGCAGTTTAAACAGGGGTAGGCACGAGCAGTACTTC. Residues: CAGSLNRGRHEQYF.